These 18 T cell receptor beta chains were sequenced from one sample in a study of identifying expanded T cells in peripheral blood. This table comes from immunoSEQ multiplex PCR, and its TCRdb copy is limited to in-frame clones, with some not included. This sample has roughly 120,000 clones; about 85% occur once, and the top ten carry 8.4%. The sequenced sample was blood. The receptors here all came from a person between 18 and 75 years old in good health.

The rearrangement uses TRBV19 and TRBJ2-2; tentatively, D is TRBD2 (5 bases). Trimming left V 4 bases short and J 4 bases short, with 13 bases between. The germline CDR1 and CDR2 sequences are LNHDA and SQIVND (reference sequence). This CDR3 region has 15 residues. The CDR3 region is CASSTSEGATGELFF. For the CDR3, the DNA is TGTGCCAGTAGTACATCCGAGGGTGCCACCGGGGAGCTGTTTTTT.

This clone has a single count. V and J are TRBV11-3 and TRBJ2-3; D could derive from TRBD1 or TRBD2 (5 bases each). The CDR3 loop spans 14 amino acids. V was pared by 1 base and J by 5 bases, with 10 bases between. Germline CDR1 and CDR2: SGHNT and YENEEA. CDR3 coding DNA: TGTGCCAGCAGCTTAGTGGGGGAAGGAGATACGCAGTATTTT. Translated: CASSLVGEGDTQYF. The full variable domain, its missing parts supplied by reference TRBV11-3 and TRBJ2-3, is EAGVVQSPRYKIIEKKQPVAFWCNPISGHNTLYWYLQNLGQGPELLIRYENEEAVDDSQLPKDRFSAERLKGVDSTLKIQPAELGDSAVYLCASSLVGEGDTQYFGPGTRLTVL.

The rearrangement joins TRBV30 to TRBJ2-3, with D maybe TRBD1 (6 bases). There are 14 residues in the CDR3. Germline V gene lookup returns CDR1 GTSNPN and CDR2 SVGIG (reference sequence). V lost 2 bases and J 2 bases, leaving 11 bases between the germline ends. The CDR3 loop reads CAWSLGHTTDTQYF. The CDR3 bases are TGTGCCTGGAGTCTGGGACATACCACAGATACGCAGTATTTT.

This chain connects TRBV19 to TRBJ2-2, with 11 positions matching TRBD2. Germline CDR1 is LNHDA and CDR2 is SQIVND (reference sequence). J gave up 5 bases and V 3 bases, and 5 bases lay outside the gene matches. The CDR3 covers 16 residues. As DNA, the CDR3 is TGTGCCAGTAGTATTCTAGCGGGAGGAGGGACCGGGGAGCTGTTTTTT. It translates to CASSILAGGGTGELFF.

V and J are TRBV4-1 and TRBJ2-7; 10 positions agree with TRBD1. The CDR3 spans 15 residues. CDR1 and CDR2 (germline): MGHRA, YSYEKL. Unmatched junction bases numbered 6, after V lost 4 bases and J lost 3 bases. CDR3 residues: CASSPGTGAFYEQYF. CDR3 in DNA: TGCGCCAGCAGCCCCGGGACAGGGGCCTTCTACGAGCAGTACTTC.

This chain uses TRBV5-5 with TRBJ2-7; TRBD1 matches 7 bases. V shed 1 base and J 2 bases; nucleotides not matched to a gene: 6. Germline-derived CDR1 and CDR2 are SGHKS and YYEKEE (reference sequence). The CDR3 covers 15 residues. In DNA, the CDR3 is TGTGCCAGCAGCTTGTTCACAGGGGAAACCTACGAGCAGTACTTC. Amino acid sequence: CASSLFTGETYEQYF. Full variable domain (outside the CDR3, taken from reference TRBV5-5 and TRBJ2-7): DAGVTQSPTHLIKTRGQQVTLRCSPISGHKSVSWYQQVLGQGPQFIFQYYEKEERGRGNFPDRFSARQFPNYSSELNVNALLLGDSALYLCASSLFTGETYEQYFGPGTRLTVT.

This clone was recorded only once. This sequence joins TRBV15 and TRBJ2-1, with D hard to call. CDR1 and CDR2 from the germline V gene are LNHNV and YYDKDF (reference sequence). Trimming cost V 3 bases and J 10 bases, with 7 bases left between them. This CDR3 is built from 11 residues. DNA for the CDR3: TGTGCCACCAGCAGGGATTTAGAGCAGTTCTTC. Translating gives CATSRDLEQFF.

The gene calls are TRBV27 and TRBJ1-1, with D uncertain. This CDR3 is built from 14 residues. Germline CDR1 reads MNHEY; CDR2 reads SMNVEV (reference sequence). Trimming left V 0 bases short and J 4 bases short, with 9 bases between. In nucleotides, the CDR3 is TGTGCCAGCAGTTTATCGTCAACCGGCACTGAAGCTTTCTTT. It translates to CASSLSSTGTEAFF.

V gene TRBV5-8 combines with J gene TRBJ1-5; 9 bases agree with TRBD1. Germline V gene data show CDR1 as SGHTS and CDR2 as YDEGEE. The ends lost 0 bases at V and 1 base at J; junction bases unmatched: 5. The CDR3 runs 17 residues. In DNA, the CDR3 is TGTGCCAGCAGCTTGGAACAGGGGGCAGGGAGCAATCAGCCCCAGCATTTT. It translates to CASSLEQGAGSNQPQHF.

This clone was seen more than once but under ten times. This chain links TRBV18 with TRBJ1-1; no definite D call. V was shortened by 3 bases and J by 2 bases, with 13 bases between the two germline ends. This CDR3 is 15 amino acids long. Germline V lookup: CDR1 KGHSH, CDR2 LQKENI. CDR3 in DNA: TGTGCCAGCTCACCCCTGGCCAGAATAAACACTGAAGCTTTCTTT. Protein sequence: CASSPLARINTEAFF.

V and J are TRBV10-3 and TRBJ2-2; 12 bases align to TRBD1. The germline CDR1 and CDR2 sequences are ENHRY and SYGVKD. The CDR3 extends over 17 amino acids. V lost 8 bases, J lost 5 bases, and 12 bases stayed unmatched. CDR3 DNA: TGTGCCATCCACGGGACAGGGGGCGCGGGGATAACCGGGGAGCTGTTTTTT. It is translated as CAIHGTGGAGITGELFF.

The chain has TRBV7-3 and TRBJ1-2; 7 nucleotides line up with TRBD1. The germline V gene has CDR1 SGHTA and CDR2 FQGTGA. This CDR3 is built from 12 residues. Trimming took 5 bases from V and 6 from J; bases not matched to a gene: 3. The CDR3 nucleotides are TGTGCCAGCAGCCTCGGGACAGATGGCTACACCTTC. Its translation: CASSLGTDGYTF.

The chain uses TRBV29-1 and TRBJ2-1; the match to TRBD2 covers 10 bases. CDR1 and CDR2 from the germline V gene are SQVTM and ANQGSEA. The CDR3 sequence is 15 residues long. The trim removed 3 bases at V and 9 bases at J, leaving 11 bases unmatched. CDR3 amino acids: CSVEIDVAGGGEQFF. The CDR3 DNA is TGCAGCGTTGAGATCGACGTAGCGGGGGGAGGTGAGCAGTTCTTC.

This rearrangement joins TRBV5-4 to TRBJ2-5; D possibly matches TRBD1 or TRBD2 (6 bases each). Trimming shortened V by 3 bases and J by 8 bases, and 20 bases separated the two germline ends. The CDR3 extends over 15 amino acids. Germline V gives CDR1 SGHNT, CDR2 YYREEE (reference sequence). The DNA of the CDR3 is TGTGCCAGCAGCTCCCCCCTGGCCAGGGGAGGTACCCAGTACTTC. This translates into CASSSPLARGGTQYF. Complete variable domain (other parts from reference TRBV5-4 and TRBJ2-5): ETGVTQSPTHLIKTRGQQVTLRCSSQSGHNTVSWYQQALGQGPQFIFQYYREEENGRGNFPPRFSGLQFPNYSSELNVNALELDDSALYLCASSSPLARGGTQYFGPGTRLLVL.

V is TRBV11-3 and J is TRBJ2-7; 7 bases agree with TRBD1. The CDR3 loop spans 13 amino acids. Germline V CDR1 and CDR2: SGHNT, YENEEA. Losses at the gene ends were 1 base for V and 7 bases for J; bases not matched to a gene: 4. CDR3 bases: TGTGCCAGCAGCTTAGGACAGGGCGGAGAGCAGTACTTC. This sequence encodes CASSLGQGGEQYF.

The chain carries TRBV7-3 and TRBJ2-2; TRBD1 agrees at 9 bases. CDR3 length: 15 residues. V lost 6 bases and J lost 7; bases outside the gene matches: 9. Germline V lookup: CDR1 SGHTA, CDR2 FQGTGA. The CDR3 DNA follows: TGTGCCAGCAGTCCCGGGACAGGGTTTCTCGGGGAGCTGTTTTTT. Translation: CASSPGTGFLGELFF.

This sequence joins TRBV2 and TRBJ2-7; tentatively, D is TRBD2 (6 bases). CDR3 length equals 15 residues. Trimming stripped 6 bases from V and 4 bases from J, with 19 bases between. CDR1 and CDR2 (germline): SNHLY, FYNNEI. CDR3 DNA: TGTGCCAGCAGCCAGGGCGGGATAAGGATGTACGAGCAGTACTTC. Translating gives CASSQGGIRMYEQYF.

This chain uses TRBV15 with TRBJ2-1, with TRBD1 matching 7 bases. V shed 0 bases, J shed 8 bases, and the junction held 7 bases outside the gene matches. Germline V lookup: CDR1 LNHNV, CDR2 YYDKDF (reference sequence). The CDR3 loop spans 15 amino acids. CDR3 coding DNA: TGTGCCACCAGCAGAGATGCCGGACAGGTCGATGAGCAGTTCTTC. It yields the protein CATSRDAGQVDEQFF.